This TCR beta chain is drawn from a study of blood T cells in healthy people across ages. Study-level points and caveats: Bulk PBMC profiling left naive and antigen-experienced comparisons inconclusive.

Regarding this clonotype: The antigen remains undetermined.

Combining a sample-barcoded 5' primer with a J-beta primer mix, a second PCR ran for roughly 7 to 12 cycles. A single record per CDR3 protein comes from TCRdb applying MiXCR to the 5' RACE reads. Among some 1.5 million distinct CDR3 sequences listed, roughly 28% were seen once. Germline V gene sequence: CDR1 KGHDR, CDR2 SFDVKD. The junction had 9 bases not matched to a gene; V was cut back by 9 bases and J by 2 bases. There are 14 residues in the CDR3. The sample was blood. The J gene is TRBJ2-7, the V gene TRBV24-1, with 7 bases aligning to TRBD1. This receptor was identified in a woman in her 30s in good health. CDR3 region: CATWVTGPPYEQYF. CDR3 in DNA: TGTGCCACCTGGGTGACAGGGCCCCCCTACGAGCAGTACTTC.